This TCR beta chain was captured by sequencing in a study of PD-1 blockade in classical Hodgkin lymphoma. In the study overall: Once every 2 weeks, patients received intravenous nivolumab at 3 mg/kg.

Germline V gene sequence: CDR1 MGHRA, CDR2 YSYEKL. CDR3 size: 12 residues. Trimming removed 2 bases at V and 5 bases at J, with 5 bases between. Each of the patients experienced relapse following autologous stem cell transplantation, and their brentuximab vedotin exposure differed. Sequenced by immunoSEQ multiplex PCR; TCRdb stores in-frame clones only, minus some. Altogether 20,000 to 30,000 clones are present, about 70% being singletons, with the ten largest covering 3.3%. The clonotype originates from a human donor with classical Hodgkin lymphoma. The sample in question was peripheral blood mononuclear cells (PBMCs), obtained at baseline. J is TRBJ2-3 and V is TRBV4-1; D is unclear. The CDR3 loop reads CASSQRKDTQYF. In nucleotides, the CDR3 is TGCGCCAGCAGCCAAAGGAAAGATACGCAGTATTTT.